Listed here is a single TCR beta chain. The data are from a study of blood T cell repertoires in COVID-19. Study at large: The origin of the acute and convalescent COVID-19 samples was the United States, Italy and Spain. T cells, B-cell-depleted T cells, or PBMCs supplied cDNA or gDNA.

Germline V lookup: CDR1 LNHNV, CDR2 YYDKDF (reference sequence). The CDR3 length is 16 residues. V lost 5 bases to trimming and J lost 4 bases; unmatched junction nucleotides: 10. In the authors' methods: Reference gene primer amplification gave estimated nucleated cell counts. Repertoires were generated with immunoSEQ multiplex PCR, while TCRdb's copy carries only in-frame clones and drops some. Clonal size and the V and J genes are those of that table, whereas D and trimming came from the DNA. This table has some 120,000 clones, roughly 82% appearing once. The sequenced sample was peripheral blood. The source is a human donor in a cohort sampled during active COVID-19. The rearrangement uses TRBV15 and TRBJ2-5, with 10 bases aligning to TRBD1. The CDR3: CATSWWGQGMPETQYF. DNA of the CDR3: TGTGCCACCAGCTGGTGGGGACAGGGGATGCCAGAGACCCAGTACTTC.